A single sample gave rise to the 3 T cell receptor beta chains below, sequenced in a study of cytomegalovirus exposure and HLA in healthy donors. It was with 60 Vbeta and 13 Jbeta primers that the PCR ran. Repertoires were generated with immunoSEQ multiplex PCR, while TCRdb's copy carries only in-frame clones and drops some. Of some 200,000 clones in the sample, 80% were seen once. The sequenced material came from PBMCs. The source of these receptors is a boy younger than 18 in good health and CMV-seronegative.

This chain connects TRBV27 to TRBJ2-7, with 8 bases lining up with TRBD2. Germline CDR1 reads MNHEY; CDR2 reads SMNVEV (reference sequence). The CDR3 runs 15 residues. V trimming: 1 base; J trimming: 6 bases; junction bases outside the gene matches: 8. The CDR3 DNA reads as TGTGCCAGCAGTTTATTCGGGGGGGCACCCATCGAGCAGTACTTC. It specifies CASSLFGGAPIEQYF.

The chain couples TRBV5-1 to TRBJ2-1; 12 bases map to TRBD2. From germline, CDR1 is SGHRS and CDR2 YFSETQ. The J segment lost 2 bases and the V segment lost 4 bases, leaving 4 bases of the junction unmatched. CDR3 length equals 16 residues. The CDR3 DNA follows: TGCGCCAGCAGCACAACTAGCGGGGGGACCTACAATGAGCAGTTCTTC. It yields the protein CASSTTSGGTYNEQFF.

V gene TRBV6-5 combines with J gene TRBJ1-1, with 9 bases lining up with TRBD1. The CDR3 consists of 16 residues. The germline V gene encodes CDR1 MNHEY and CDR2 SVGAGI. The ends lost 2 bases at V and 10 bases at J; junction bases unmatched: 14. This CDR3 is CASSYTDRGSVVTAFF. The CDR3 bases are TGTGCCAGCAGTTACACTGACAGGGGGTCCGTAGTGACAGCTTTCTTT.